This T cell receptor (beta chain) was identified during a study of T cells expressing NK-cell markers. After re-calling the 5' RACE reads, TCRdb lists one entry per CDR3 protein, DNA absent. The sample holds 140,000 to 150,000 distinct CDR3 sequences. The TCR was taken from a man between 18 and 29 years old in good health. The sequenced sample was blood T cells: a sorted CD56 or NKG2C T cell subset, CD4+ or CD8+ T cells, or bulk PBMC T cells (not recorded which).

CDR3 sequence reads: CASSLVVGGTGELFF. The chain uses TRBV11-2 and TRBJ2-2; the TCRdb D gene call, TRBD1, has no DNA to confirm it. Germline assignment: CDR1 SGHAT and CDR2 FQNNGV. The CDR3 length is 15 residues.